The clone carrying this T cell receptor beta chain was detected only a few times. This sample is part of a study of blood T cells in healthy people across ages. The V and J ends lost 6 bases and 2 bases respectively, with 11 bases between them. CDR1 and CDR2 from the germline V gene are MDHEN and SYDVKM. The CDR3 has 14 amino acids. Through a sample-barcoded 5' primer and a J-beta primer mix, a second PCR was run for roughly 6 to 12 cycles. One entry per CDR3 protein results from TCRdb running MiXCR on the 5' RACE reads. The sample lists roughly 650,000 distinct CDR3 sequences; about 30% were seen once. The study recruited healthy Caucasian donors from Russia who were aged about 6 to 90.

Sequenced material: blood. The V call is TRBV28, the J call TRBJ1-5, with D uncertain. The TCR comes from an elderly woman in good health. In DNA, the CDR3 is TGTGCCAGCAGCGTTTCAAGCGGCAATCAGCCCCAGCATTTT. Residues: CASSVSSGNQPQHF.